One sample yielded the 30 T cell receptor beta chains listed below, sequenced in a study of cytomegalovirus exposure and HLA in healthy donors. The protocol was immunoSEQ multiplex PCR, while the TCRdb copy is restricted to in-frame clones and leaves out a portion. The sample yields about 68,000 clones, over 80% seen once. Sequenced sample: PBMCs. The receptors were sampled from a man aged 18-30 years in good health and CMV-seronegative.

This chain connects TRBV13 to TRBJ2-1, with TRBD2 matching 11 bases. The CDR3 is made up of 17 amino acids. The trim removed 5 bases at V and 9 bases at J, leaving 15 bases unmatched. Germline CDR1 is PRHDT and CDR2 is FYEKMQ (reference sequence). The CDR3 loop reads CASSIRLAGIPRAEQFF. As DNA, the CDR3 is TGTGCCAGCAGCATTAGACTAGCGGGAATCCCTCGGGCTGAGCAGTTCTTC.

By share, this clone ranks as medium-sized. This chain uses TRBV12-5 with TRBJ1-1; unclear D gene. Per germline, CDR1 LGHNT and CDR2 FRNRAP. CDR3 length equals 13 residues. The germline V and J ends were trimmed by 6 bases and 3 bases, with 11 bases remaining between them. The CDR3 protein is CASGQRRDTEAFF. In nucleotides, the CDR3 is TGTGCTAGTGGCCAACGCCGGGACACTGAAGCTTTCTTT.

The J gene is TRBJ1-5, the V gene TRBV28, with a possible D match to TRBD1 (5 bases). Per germline, CDR1 MDHEN and CDR2 SYDVKM. V was pared by 4 bases and J by 2 bases, with 12 bases between. CDR3 length equals 15 residues. The CDR3 DNA reads TGTGCCAGCAGTTCTACGGGACTTCGCAATCAGCCCCAGCATTTT. It encodes CASSSTGLRNQPQHF.

This rearrangement joins TRBV25-1 to TRBJ2-1; 16 nucleotides line up with TRBD2. With 2 bases clipped from V and 8 bases from J, the junction kept 6 bases outside the gene matches. Germline V gene data show CDR1 as MGHDK and CDR2 as SYGVNS. The CDR3 length is 17 residues. CDR3 sequence reads: CASSELTGTSGRDEQFF. The CDR3 bases are TGTGCCAGCAGTGAACTTACTGGGACTAGCGGGAGGGATGAGCAGTTCTTC.

This sequence joins TRBV11-3 and TRBJ1-1; 7 positions match TRBD1. The CDR3 is 13 amino acids. The germline CDR1 and CDR2 sequences are SGHNT and YENEEA. Trimming took 4 bases from V and 3 from J; bases not matched to a gene: 2. As DNA, the CDR3 is TGTGCCAGCAGCTCAGGACAGGACACTGAAGCTTTCTTT. It codes for CASSSGQDTEAFF.

The chain combines TRBV11-2 with TRBJ1-1; D is possibly TRBD1 (6 bases). Trimming removed 5 bases from V and 0 bases from J, with 16 bases in between. The germline V gene encodes CDR1 SGHAT and CDR2 FQNNGV. This CDR3 is built from 16 residues. This CDR3 reads CASSPLPDRMNTEAFF. As DNA, the CDR3 is TGTGCCAGCAGCCCACTCCCGGACAGAATGAACACTGAAGCTTTCTTT. Based on the CDR3 plus reference TRBV11-2 and TRBJ1-1, the full variable domain is EAGVAQSPRYKIIEKRQSVAFWCNPISGHATLYWYQQILGQGPKLLIQFQNNGVVDDSQLPKDRFSAERLKGVDSTLKIQPAKLEDSAVYLCASSPLPDRMNTEAFFGQGTRLTVV.

This chain joins TRBV27 and TRBJ2-1; 11 bases align to TRBD2. Germline V gives CDR1 MNHEY, CDR2 SMNVEV (reference sequence). With V trimmed by 3 bases and J by 8 bases, 6 bases remained unmatched. CDR3 length equals 15 residues. CDR3 residues: CASSLRTSGFYEQFF. CDR3 sequence (DNA): TGTGCCAGCAGTTTGCGGACTAGCGGGTTCTATGAGCAGTTCTTC.

The rearrangement uses TRBV11-3 and TRBJ1-1; TRBD1 matches at 7 bases. The V segment lost 5 bases and the J segment 1 base; nucleotides outside the gene matches: 4. The germline gives CDR1 SGHNT, CDR2 YENEEA. The CDR3 spans 14 residues. The DNA for the CDR3 is TGTGCCAGCAGCAAGGGGGCGGGGAACACTGAAGCTTTCTTT. Translation gives CASSKGAGNTEAFF.

The CDR3 DNA sequence: TGCAGCGTTGAGCCCCTTTCTAGCGGGGTCTCCTACGAGCAGTACTTC. It encodes CSVEPLSSGVSYEQYF. The V gene is TRBV29-1, the J gene TRBJ2-7; 9 positions agree with TRBD2. Looked up from germline, CDR1 is SQVTM and CDR2 is ANQGSEA. Losses at the gene ends were 3 bases for V and 0 bases for J; bases not matched to a gene: 9. The CDR3 consists of 16 residues.

The chain recombines TRBV28 with TRBJ2-7; D may be TRBD1 (8 bases). V lost 10 bases and J lost 4, with 23 bases in between. The CDR3 length is 15 residues. Germline CDR1 reads MDHEN; CDR2 reads SYDVKM. CDR3 region: CATQTGGAIRYEQYF. CDR3 coding DNA: TGTGCCACCCAAACAGGGGGGGCTATTCGGTACGAGCAGTACTTC. The whole variable domain, remainder taken from reference TRBV28 and TRBJ2-7, is DVKVTQSSRYLVKRTGEKVFLECVQDMDHENMFWYRQDPGLGLRLIYFSYDVKMKEKGDIPEGYSVSREKKERFSLILESASTNQTSMYLCATQTGGAIRYEQYFGPGTRLTVT.

This sequence joins TRBV12-2 and TRBJ2-1; the listed D gene, TRBD2, was not tested against the DNA. TRBV12-2 is termed a pseudogene. The CDR3 runs to 17 residues. The CDR3 spells CASRPSHAGRSYNEQFF. The CDR3 DNA follows: TGTGCAAGTCGCCCCTCCCACGCGGGCCGCTCCTACAATGAGCAGTTCTTC.

The rearrangement links TRBV10-1 to TRBJ2-1, with 8 bases aligning to TRBD1. This CDR3 is 15 amino acids long. The junction had 9 bases not matched to a gene; V was cut back by 10 bases and J by 1 base. Germline lookup yields CDR1 WNHNN and CDR2 SYGVQD (reference sequence). Here the CDR3 reads CAITNWTGSYNEQFF. The DNA for the CDR3 is TGCGCCATTACGAACTGGACAGGGTCCTACAATGAGCAGTTCTTC.

The chain uses TRBV30 and TRBJ2-2; the D gene is possibly TRBD1 (5 bases). Trimming removed 2 bases at V and 2 bases at J, with 9 bases between. Germline values: CDR1 GTSNPN, CDR2 SVGIG (reference sequence). This CDR3 has 14 residues. The CDR3 bases are TGTGCCTGGAGTAGGGGCCCTAACACCGGGGAGCTGTTTTTT. Its protein is CAWSRGPNTGELFF.

This clone was detected only once. The chain uses TRBV27 and TRBJ2-7; 8 nucleotides align to TRBD2. The germline V gene has CDR1 MNHEY and CDR2 SMNVEV (reference sequence). The V gene end was trimmed by 5 bases and the J gene end by 11 bases; junction bases not matched to a gene: 14. The CDR3 runs to 14 residues. The CDR3 DNA sequence: TGTGCCAGCAGTGACAGGTTCATCTACGGGAGGGAGTACTTC. This codes for CASSDRFIYGREYF.

V gene TRBV6-6 combines with J gene TRBJ2-1; 8 nucleotides line up with TRBD2. Germline values: CDR1 MNHNY, CDR2 SVGAGI (reference sequence). Trimming at V came to 7 bases and at J to 7 bases, leaving 15 bases not matched to a gene. The CDR3 runs to 16 residues. This CDR3 is CASTRAGSQRGNEQFF. In DNA form, the CDR3 reads TGTGCCAGCACTCGGGCGGGTAGCCAGCGGGGGAATGAGCAGTTCTTC.

The chain uses TRBV9 and TRBJ2-7, with D perhaps TRBD2 (6 bases). The germline CDR1 and CDR2 sequences are SGDLS and YYNGEE. This CDR3 region has 16 residues. Between the trimmed V and J ends, which lost 0 bases and 0 bases, there was a span of 13 bases. The CDR3 sequence: CASSVGVGGGSYEQYF. The DNA for the CDR3 is TGTGCCAGCAGCGTAGGGGTGGGAGGCGGCTCCTACGAGCAGTACTTC. The full variable domain, with the rest looked up from reference TRBV9 and TRBJ2-7, is DSGVTQTPKHLITATGQRVTLRCSPRSGDLSVYWYQQSLDQGLQFLIQYYNGEERAKGNILERFSAQQFPDLHSELNLSSLELGDSALYFCASSVGVGGGSYEQYFGPGTRLTVT.

The V and J genes are TRBV7-8 and TRBJ2-2, with TRBD2 matching over 7 bases. The germline V gene encodes CDR1 SGHVS and CDR2 FQNEAQ. The CDR3 extends over 18 amino acids. V lost 1 base, J lost 0 bases, and 8 bases stayed unmatched. This CDR3 reads CASSLGGLADSNTGELFF. CDR3 coding DNA: TGTGCCAGCAGCTTAGGAGGGCTAGCGGACTCGAACACCGGGGAGCTGTTTTTT.

The chain is built from TRBV9 and TRBJ2-3; D might be TRBD2 (5 bases). V lost 4 bases, J lost 3 bases, and 18 bases lay in between. Looked up from germline, CDR1 is SGDLS and CDR2 is YYNGEE. The CDR3 runs to 16 residues. CDR3 DNA sequence: TGTGCCAGCAGCCCACGAGGGAAACCGGGAACAGATACGCAGTATTTT. Translated, it gives CASSPRGKPGTDTQYF.

The CDR3 region has the DNA TGTGCCAGCAGTTTACAGGGGTTAGTCAAAAACATTCAGTACTTC. Its translation is CASSLQGLVKNIQYF. The chain has TRBV28 and TRBJ2-4; perhaps TRBD1 as D (6 bases). Trimming pared 2 bases from V and 3 bases from J, leaving 11 bases between. The CDR3 has 15 amino acids. Germline CDR1 and CDR2: MDHEN and SYDVKM.

The V call is TRBV6-1, the J call TRBJ1-4; tentative D call: TRBD1 (5 bases). The CDR3 has 14 residues. Germline-derived CDR1 and CDR2 are MNHNS and SASEGT. V was shortened by 6 bases and J by 7 bases, with 15 bases between the two germline ends. The CDR3 coding sequence is TGTGCCAGCAGCCTGGGAGGGGTGGGTGAAAAACTGTTTTTT. The encoded protein is CASSLGGVGEKLFF.

The V and J genes are TRBV19 and TRBJ2-3; D unclear. This CDR3 has 12 amino acids. Per the germline V gene, CDR1 is LNHDA and CDR2 is SQIVND (reference sequence). The V end was cut by 3 bases, the J end by 3 bases, with 4 bases between. The chain's CDR3 is CASSIRTDTQYF. In DNA, the CDR3 is TGTGCCAGTAGTATTCGGACAGATACGCAGTATTTT.

The V call is TRBV18, the J call TRBJ2-5; a weak D match, TRBD1 (7 bases). V shed 0 bases and J shed 1 base, with 12 bases lying between them. CDR1 KGHSH and CDR2 LQKENI come from the germline V gene. The length of the CDR3 is 16 residues. The CDR3 nucleotides are TGTGCCAGCTCACCACCCCAGGGGGGCTCCCAAGAGACCCAGTACTTC. Its translation is CASSPPQGGSQETQYF.

The chain links TRBV18 to TRBJ2-5; 11 nucleotides match TRBD1. This CDR3 contains 15 residues. With 5 bases clipped from V and 7 bases from J, the junction kept 9 bases outside the gene matches. Per germline, CDR1 KGHSH and CDR2 LQKENI. The CDR3 region has the DNA TGTGCCAGCTCATCCCCGGGACAGGGGGGCATGACCCAGTACTTC. Translation: CASSSPGQGGMTQYF. Using reference TRBV18 and TRBJ2-5 for the parts outside the CDR3, the full variable domain is NAGVMQNPRHLVRRRGQEARLRCSPMKGHSHVYWYRQLPEEGLKFMVYLQKENIIDESGMPKERFSAEFPKEGPSILRIQQVVRGDSAAYFCASSSPGQGGMTQYFGPGTRLLVL.

The V and J genes are TRBV19 and TRBJ1-2, with 8 positions matching TRBD1. V gave up 7 bases and J gave up 4 bases; unmatched junction bases: 5. There are 13 residues in the CDR3. The V gene's germline CDR1 is LNHDA and CDR2 SQIVND (reference sequence). The CDR3 DNA is TGTGCCAGTACGGACAGGGCCCTCTATGGCTACACCTTC. As protein: CASTDRALYGYTF.

Only a few counts were recorded for this clone. The chain recombines TRBV7-3 with TRBJ2-1, with 9 bases fitting TRBD1. J gave up 6 bases and V 4 bases, and 7 bases lay outside the gene matches. There are 15 residues in the CDR3. Germline-derived CDR1 and CDR2 are SGHTA and FQGTGA. The CDR3 loop is CASSSFSGQGNEQFF. The CDR3 coding sequence is TGTGCCAGCAGCTCCTTTTCGGGACAGGGCAATGAGCAGTTCTTC.

The chain carries TRBV28 and TRBJ1-2, with D perhaps TRBD1 (5 bases). V dropped 7 bases and J dropped 0 bases, with 18 bases sitting between them. This CDR3 has 16 amino acids. Germline V gene lookup returns CDR1 MDHEN and CDR2 SYDVKM. The CDR3 loop reads CASTHGGMVTNYGYTF. The CDR3 DNA reads as TGTGCCAGCACTCACGGGGGGATGGTAACTAACTATGGCTACACCTTC.

The V gene is TRBV7-8, the J gene TRBJ2-7; 9 nucleotides agree with TRBD2. Losses at the gene ends were 5 bases for V and 4 bases for J; bases not matched to a gene: 12. From germline, CDR1 is SGHVS and CDR2 FQNEAQ. CDR3 size: 16 residues. CDR3 amino acids: CASSPPGSGSMYEQYF. Written as DNA, the CDR3 is TGTGCCAGCAGCCCCCCTGGTAGCGGGAGTATGTACGAGCAGTACTTC.

This clone was observed a single time. This chain links TRBV7-2 with TRBJ2-7; 7 bases map to TRBD1. CDR1 and CDR2 (germline): SGHTA, FQGNSA. The CDR3 has 16 amino acids. V was pared by 5 bases and J by 1 base, with 11 bases of the junction left unmatched. The CDR3 DNA reads as TGTGCCAGCAGCGATCTACAGGGGTGGGCTTCCTACGAGCAGTACTTC. This encodes CASSDLQGWASYEQYF. The full variable domain, its missing parts supplied by reference TRBV7-2 and TRBJ2-7, is GAGVSQSPSNKVTEKGKDVELRCDPISGHTALYWYRQSLGQGLEFLIYFQGNSAPDKSGLPSDRFSAERTGGSVSTLTIQRTQQEDSAVYLCASSDLQGWASYEQYFGPGTRLTVT.

J is TRBJ2-1 and V is TRBV11-2; a weak D match, TRBD2 (5 bases). Trimming left V 5 bases short and J 3 bases short, with 11 bases between. The CDR3 sequence is 14 residues long. CDR1 and CDR2 (germline): SGHAT, FQNNGV. The CDR3 region is CASSRAENYNEQFF. DNA of the CDR3: TGTGCCAGCAGCCGAGCGGAGAACTACAATGAGCAGTTCTTC.

This CDR3 reads CASSMVRTSVNEQFF. The CDR3, as DNA: TGTGCCAGTAGTATGGTTCGGACTAGTGTCAATGAGCAGTTCTTC. The rearrangement joins TRBV19 to TRBJ2-1; 7 bases are a match to TRBD2. This CDR3 contains 15 residues. Germline CDR1 and CDR2: LNHDA and SQIVND (reference sequence). Trimming at V came to 3 bases and at J to 6 bases, leaving 8 bases not matched to a gene.